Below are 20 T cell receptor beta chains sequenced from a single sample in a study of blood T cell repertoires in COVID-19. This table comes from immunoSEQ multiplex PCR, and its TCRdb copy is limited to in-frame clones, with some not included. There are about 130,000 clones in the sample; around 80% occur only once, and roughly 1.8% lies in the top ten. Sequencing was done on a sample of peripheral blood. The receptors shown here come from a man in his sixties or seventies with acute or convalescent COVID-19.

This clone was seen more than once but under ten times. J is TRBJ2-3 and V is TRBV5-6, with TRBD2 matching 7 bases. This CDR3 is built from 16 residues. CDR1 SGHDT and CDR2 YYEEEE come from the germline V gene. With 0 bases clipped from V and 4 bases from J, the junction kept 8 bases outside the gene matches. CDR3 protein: CASSLAGGIRADTQYF. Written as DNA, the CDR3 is TGTGCCAGCAGCTTGGCGGGGGGAATTAGGGCAGATACGCAGTATTTT.

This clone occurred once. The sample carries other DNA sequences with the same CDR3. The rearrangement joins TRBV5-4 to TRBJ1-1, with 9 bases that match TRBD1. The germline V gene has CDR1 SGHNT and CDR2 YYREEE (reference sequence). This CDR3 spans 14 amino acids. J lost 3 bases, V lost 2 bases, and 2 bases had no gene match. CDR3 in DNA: TGTGCCAGCAGCTTTGACAGGGGGTACACTGAAGCTTTCTTT. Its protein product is CASSFDRGYTEAFF.

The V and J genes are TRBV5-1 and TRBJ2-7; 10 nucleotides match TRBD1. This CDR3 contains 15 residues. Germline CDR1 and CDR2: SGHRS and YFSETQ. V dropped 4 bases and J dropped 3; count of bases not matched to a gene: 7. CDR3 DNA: TGCGCCAGCAGCGCCTCGACAGGGGGCTTCTACGAGCAGTACTTC. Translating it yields CASSASTGGFYEQYF.

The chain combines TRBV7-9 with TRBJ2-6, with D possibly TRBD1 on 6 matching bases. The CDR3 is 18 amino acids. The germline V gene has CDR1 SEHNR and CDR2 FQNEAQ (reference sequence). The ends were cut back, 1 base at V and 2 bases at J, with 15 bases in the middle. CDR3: CASSLGVYRVAGANVLTF. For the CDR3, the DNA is TGTGCCAGCAGCTTAGGCGTTTACAGGGTTGCTGGGGCCAACGTCCTGACTTTC.

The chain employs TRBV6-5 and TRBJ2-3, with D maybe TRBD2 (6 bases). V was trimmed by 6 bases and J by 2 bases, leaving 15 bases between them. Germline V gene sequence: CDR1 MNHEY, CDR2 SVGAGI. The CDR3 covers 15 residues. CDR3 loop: CASSRRGYPTDTQYF. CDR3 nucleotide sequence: TGTGCCAGCAGCCGACGGGGGTACCCCACAGATACGCAGTATTTT.

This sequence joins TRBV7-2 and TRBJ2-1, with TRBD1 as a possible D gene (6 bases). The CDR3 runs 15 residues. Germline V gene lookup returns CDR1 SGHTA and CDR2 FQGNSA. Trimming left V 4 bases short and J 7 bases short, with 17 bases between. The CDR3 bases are TGTGCCAGCAGCTCCGCAGGGGCATGGGGGAATGAGCAGTTCTTC. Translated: CASSSAGAWGNEQFF.

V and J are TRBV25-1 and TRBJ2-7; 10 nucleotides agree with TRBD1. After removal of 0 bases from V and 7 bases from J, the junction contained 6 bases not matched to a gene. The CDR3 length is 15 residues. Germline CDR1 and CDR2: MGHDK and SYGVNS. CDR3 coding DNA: TGTGCCAGCAGTGAATACCCGGGACAGGGGTCTGAGCAGTACTTC. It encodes CASSEYPGQGSEQYF.

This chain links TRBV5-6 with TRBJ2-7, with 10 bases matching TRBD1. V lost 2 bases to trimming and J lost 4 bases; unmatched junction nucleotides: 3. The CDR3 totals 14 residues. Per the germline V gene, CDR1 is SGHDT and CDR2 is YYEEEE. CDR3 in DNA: TGTGCCAGCAGCTTCCGGGACAGGGGTTACGAGCAGTACTTC. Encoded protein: CASSFRDRGYEQYF.

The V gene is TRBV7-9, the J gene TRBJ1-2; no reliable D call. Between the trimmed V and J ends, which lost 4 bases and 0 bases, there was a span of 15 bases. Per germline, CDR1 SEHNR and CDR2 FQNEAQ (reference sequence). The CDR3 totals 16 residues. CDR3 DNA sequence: TGTGCCAGCAGCTCTTTGTTCCTCCGGGCTAACTATGGCTACACCTTC. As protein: CASSSLFLRANYGYTF.

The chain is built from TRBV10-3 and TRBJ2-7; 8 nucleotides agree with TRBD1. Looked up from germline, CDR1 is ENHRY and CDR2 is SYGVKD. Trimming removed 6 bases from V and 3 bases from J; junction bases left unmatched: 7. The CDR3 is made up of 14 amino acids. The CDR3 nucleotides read TGTGCCATCAGCCCGGGACAGGACCGCTACGAGCAGTACTTC. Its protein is CAISPGQDRYEQYF.

The chain's CDR3 is CASSPAQGVGKTQYF. The CDR3 DNA reads as TGTGCCAGCTCACCAGCGCAGGGGGTAGGAAAGACCCAGTACTTC. The V gene is TRBV18, the J gene TRBJ2-5; 7 nucleotides agree with TRBD1. The CDR3 has 15 amino acids. Germline V CDR1 and CDR2: KGHSH, LQKENI. The junction had 9 bases not matched to a gene; V was cut back by 2 bases and J by 6 bases.

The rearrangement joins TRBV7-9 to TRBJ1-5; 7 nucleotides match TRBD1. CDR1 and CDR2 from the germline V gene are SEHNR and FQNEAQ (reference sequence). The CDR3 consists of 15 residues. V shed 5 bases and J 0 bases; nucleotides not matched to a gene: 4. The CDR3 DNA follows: TGTGCCAGCAGCCCGGGACAGCTTAGCAATCAGCCCCAGCATTTT. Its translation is CASSPGQLSNQPQHF.

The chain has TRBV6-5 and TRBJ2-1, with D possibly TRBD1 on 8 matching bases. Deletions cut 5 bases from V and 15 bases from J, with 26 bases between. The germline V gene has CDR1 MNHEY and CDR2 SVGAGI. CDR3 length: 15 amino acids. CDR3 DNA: TGTGCCAGCAGTCTGGGGGGGACAGGTCCTACTTCACGGTTCTTC. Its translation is CASSLGGTGPTSRFF.

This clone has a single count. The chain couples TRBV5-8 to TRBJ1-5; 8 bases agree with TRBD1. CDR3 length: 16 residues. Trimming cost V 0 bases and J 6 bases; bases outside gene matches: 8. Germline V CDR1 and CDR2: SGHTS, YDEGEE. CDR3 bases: TGTGCCAGCAGCTTGGAGGACAGGGAGATCAGTCAGCCCCAGCATTTT. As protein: CASSLEDREISQPQHF.

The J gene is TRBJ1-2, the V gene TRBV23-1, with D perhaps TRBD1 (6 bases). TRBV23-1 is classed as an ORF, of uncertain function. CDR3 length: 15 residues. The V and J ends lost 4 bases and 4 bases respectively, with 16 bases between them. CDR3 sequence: CASSRPQGASYGYTF. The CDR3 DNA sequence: TGCGCCAGCAGTCGGCCACAGGGAGCTAGCTATGGCTACACCTTC.

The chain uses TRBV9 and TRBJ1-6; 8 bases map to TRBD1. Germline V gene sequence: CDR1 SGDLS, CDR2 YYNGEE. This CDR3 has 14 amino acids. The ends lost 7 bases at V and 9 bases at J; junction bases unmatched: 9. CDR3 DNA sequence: TGTGCCAGCTCAGGGGGCGCTAGGGTTTCACCCCTCCACTTT. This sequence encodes CASSGGARVSPLHF.

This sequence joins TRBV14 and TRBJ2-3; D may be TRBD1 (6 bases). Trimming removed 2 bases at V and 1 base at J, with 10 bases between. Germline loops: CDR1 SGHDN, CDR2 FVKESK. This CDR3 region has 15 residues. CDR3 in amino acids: CASSQLGGGTDTQYF. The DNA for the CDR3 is TGTGCCAGCAGCCAATTAGGGGGTGGCACAGATACGCAGTATTTT.

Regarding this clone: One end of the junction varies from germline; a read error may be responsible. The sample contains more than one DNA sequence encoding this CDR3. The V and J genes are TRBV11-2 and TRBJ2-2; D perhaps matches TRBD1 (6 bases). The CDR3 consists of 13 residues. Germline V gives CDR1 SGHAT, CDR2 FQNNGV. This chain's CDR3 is CASNRVYTGELFF. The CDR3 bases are TGTGCCAGCAACAGGGTCTACACCGGGGAACTGTTTTTT.

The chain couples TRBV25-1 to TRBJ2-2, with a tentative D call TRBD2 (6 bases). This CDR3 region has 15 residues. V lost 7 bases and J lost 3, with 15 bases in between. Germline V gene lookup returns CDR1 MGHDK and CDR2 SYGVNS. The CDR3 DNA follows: TGTGCCAGCACCCAAACGGGGGTGGACACCGGGGAGCTGTTTTTT. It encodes CASTQTGVDTGELFF.

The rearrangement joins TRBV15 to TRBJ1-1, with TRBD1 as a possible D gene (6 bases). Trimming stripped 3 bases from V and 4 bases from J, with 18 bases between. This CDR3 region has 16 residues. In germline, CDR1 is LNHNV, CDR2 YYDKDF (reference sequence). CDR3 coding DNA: TGTGCCACCAGCAGCTACCAGACAGGTCCGGCCACTGAAGCTTTCTTT. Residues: CATSSYQTGPATEAFF.